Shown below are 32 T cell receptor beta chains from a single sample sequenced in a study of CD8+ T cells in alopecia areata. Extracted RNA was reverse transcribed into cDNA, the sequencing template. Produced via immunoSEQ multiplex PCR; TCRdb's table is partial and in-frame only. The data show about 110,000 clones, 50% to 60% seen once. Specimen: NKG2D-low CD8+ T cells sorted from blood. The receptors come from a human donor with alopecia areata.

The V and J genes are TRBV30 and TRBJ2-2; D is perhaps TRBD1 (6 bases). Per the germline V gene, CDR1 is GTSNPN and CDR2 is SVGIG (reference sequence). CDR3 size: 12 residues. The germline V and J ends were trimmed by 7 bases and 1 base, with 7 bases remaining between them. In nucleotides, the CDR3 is TGTGCCTCGGACAGGAACACCGGGGAGCTGTTTTTT. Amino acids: CASDRNTGELFF.

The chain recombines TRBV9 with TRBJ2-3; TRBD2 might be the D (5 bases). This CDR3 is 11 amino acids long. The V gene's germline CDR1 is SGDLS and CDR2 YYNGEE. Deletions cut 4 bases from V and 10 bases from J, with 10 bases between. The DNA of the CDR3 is TGTGCCAGCAGCTCCCCCGGGGCGCAGTATTTT. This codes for CASSSPGAQYF.

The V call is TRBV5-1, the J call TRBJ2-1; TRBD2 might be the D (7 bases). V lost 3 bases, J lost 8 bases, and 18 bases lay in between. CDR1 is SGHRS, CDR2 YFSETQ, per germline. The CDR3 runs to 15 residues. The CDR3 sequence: CASSSLGAGDDEQFF. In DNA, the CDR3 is TGCGCCAGCAGCTCCTTGGGGGCGGGAGATGATGAGCAGTTCTTC.

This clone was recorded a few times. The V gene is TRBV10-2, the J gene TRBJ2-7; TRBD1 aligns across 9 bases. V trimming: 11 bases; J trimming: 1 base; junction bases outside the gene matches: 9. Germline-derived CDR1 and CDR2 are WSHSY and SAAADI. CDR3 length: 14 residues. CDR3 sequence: CAVGEDRGSYEQYF. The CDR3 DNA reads TGCGCCGTCGGCGAGGACAGGGGATCCTACGAGCAGTACTTC.

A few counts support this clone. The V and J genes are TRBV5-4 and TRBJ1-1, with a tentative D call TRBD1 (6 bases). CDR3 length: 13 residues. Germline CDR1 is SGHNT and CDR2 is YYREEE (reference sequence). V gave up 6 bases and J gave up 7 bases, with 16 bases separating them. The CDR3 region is CASTLIGGGEAFF. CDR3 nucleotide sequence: TGTGCCAGCACCCTGATTGGGGGCGGTGAAGCTTTCTTT.

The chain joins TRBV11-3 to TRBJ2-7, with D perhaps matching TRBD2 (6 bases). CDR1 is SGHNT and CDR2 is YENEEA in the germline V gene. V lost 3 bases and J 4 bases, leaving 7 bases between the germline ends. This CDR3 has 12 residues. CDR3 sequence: CASSFGGYEQYF. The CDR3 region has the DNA TGTGCCAGCAGCTTCGGGGGTTACGAGCAGTACTTC. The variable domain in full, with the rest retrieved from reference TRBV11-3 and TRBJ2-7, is EAGVVQSPRYKIIEKKQPVAFWCNPISGHNTLYWYLQNLGQGPELLIRYENEEAVDDSQLPKDRFSAERLKGVDSTLKIQPAELGDSAVYLCASSFGGYEQYFGPGTRLTVT.

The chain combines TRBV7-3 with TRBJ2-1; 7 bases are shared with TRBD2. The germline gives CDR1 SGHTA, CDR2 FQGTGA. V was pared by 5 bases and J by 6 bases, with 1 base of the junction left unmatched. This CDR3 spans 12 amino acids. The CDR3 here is CASSGLGNEQFF. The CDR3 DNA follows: TGTGCCAGCAGCGGACTAGGCAATGAGCAGTTCTTC. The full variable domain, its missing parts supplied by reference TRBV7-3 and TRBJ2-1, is GAGVSQTPSNKVTEKGKYVELRCDPISGHTALYWYRQSLGQGPEFLIYFQGTGAADDSGLPNDRFFAVRPEGSVSTLKIQRTERGDSAVYLCASSGLGNEQFFGPGTRLTVL.

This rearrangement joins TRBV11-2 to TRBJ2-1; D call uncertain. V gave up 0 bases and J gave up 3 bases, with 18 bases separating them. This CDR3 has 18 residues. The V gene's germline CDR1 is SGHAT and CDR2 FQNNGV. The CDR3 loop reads CASSLEFGAPMDYNEQFF. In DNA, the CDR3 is TGTGCCAGCAGCTTAGAATTTGGCGCTCCTATGGACTACAATGAGCAGTTCTTC.

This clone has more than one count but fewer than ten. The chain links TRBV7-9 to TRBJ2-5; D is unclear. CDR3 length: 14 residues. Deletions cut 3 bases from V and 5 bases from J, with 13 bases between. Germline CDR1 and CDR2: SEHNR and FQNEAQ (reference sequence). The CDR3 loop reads CASSFISLEETQYF. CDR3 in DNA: TGTGCCAGCAGCTTTATTAGTTTGGAGGAGACCCAGTACTTC. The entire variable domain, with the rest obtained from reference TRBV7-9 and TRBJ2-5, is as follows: DTGVSQNPRHKITKRGQNVTFRCDPISEHNRLYWYRQTLGQGPEFLTYFQNEAQLEKSRLLSDRFSAERPKGSFSTLEIQRTEQGDSAMYLCASSFISLEETQYFGPGTRLLVL.

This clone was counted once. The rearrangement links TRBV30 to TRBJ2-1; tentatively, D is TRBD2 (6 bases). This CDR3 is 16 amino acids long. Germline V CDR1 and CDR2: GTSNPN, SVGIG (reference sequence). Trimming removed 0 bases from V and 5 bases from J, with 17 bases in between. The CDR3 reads CAWSVISLSGHNEQFF. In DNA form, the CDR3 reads TGTGCCTGGAGTGTCATATCGTTAAGCGGGCACAATGAGCAGTTCTTC.

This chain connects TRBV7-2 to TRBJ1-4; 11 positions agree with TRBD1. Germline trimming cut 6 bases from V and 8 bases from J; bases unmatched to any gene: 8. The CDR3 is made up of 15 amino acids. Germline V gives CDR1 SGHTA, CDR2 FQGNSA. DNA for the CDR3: TGTGCCAGCAGAAATGGACAGGGGGCGATAGAAAAACTGTTTTTT. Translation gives CASRNGQGAIEKLFF.

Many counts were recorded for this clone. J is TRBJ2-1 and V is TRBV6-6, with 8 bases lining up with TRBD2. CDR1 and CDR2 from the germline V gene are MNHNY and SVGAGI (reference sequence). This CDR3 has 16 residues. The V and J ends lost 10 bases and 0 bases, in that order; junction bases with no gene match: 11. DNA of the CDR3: TGTGCCATCAGGATAACTAGCGGCAGCTCCTACAATGAGCAGTTCTTC. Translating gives CAIRITSGSSYNEQFF.

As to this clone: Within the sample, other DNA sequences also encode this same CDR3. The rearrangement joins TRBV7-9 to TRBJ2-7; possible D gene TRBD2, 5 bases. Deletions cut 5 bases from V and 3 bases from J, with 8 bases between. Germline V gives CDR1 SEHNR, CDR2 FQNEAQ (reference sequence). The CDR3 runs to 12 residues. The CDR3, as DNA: TGTGCCAGCAGCCCCCGGGGCTACGAGCAGTACTTC. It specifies CASSPRGYEQYF.

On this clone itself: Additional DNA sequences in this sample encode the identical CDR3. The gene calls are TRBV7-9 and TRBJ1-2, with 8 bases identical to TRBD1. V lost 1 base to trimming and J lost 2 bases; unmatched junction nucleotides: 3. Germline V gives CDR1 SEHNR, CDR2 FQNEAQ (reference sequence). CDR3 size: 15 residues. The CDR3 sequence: CASSLGQGTNYGYTF. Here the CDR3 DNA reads TGTGCCAGCAGCTTAGGACAGGGGACCAACTATGGCTACACCTTC. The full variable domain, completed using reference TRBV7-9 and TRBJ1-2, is DTGVSQNPRHKITKRGQNVTFRCDPISEHNRLYWYRQTLGQGPEFLTYFQNEAQLEKSRLLSDRFSAERPKGSFSTLEIQRTEQGDSAMYLCASSLGQGTNYGYTFGSGTRLTVV.

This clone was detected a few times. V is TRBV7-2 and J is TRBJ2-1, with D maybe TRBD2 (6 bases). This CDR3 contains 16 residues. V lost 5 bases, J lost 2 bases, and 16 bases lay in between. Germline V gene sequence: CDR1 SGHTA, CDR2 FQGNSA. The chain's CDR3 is CASSHRRAGTYNEQFF. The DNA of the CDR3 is TGTGCCAGCAGCCACAGGCGGGCGGGAACCTACAATGAGCAGTTCTTC.

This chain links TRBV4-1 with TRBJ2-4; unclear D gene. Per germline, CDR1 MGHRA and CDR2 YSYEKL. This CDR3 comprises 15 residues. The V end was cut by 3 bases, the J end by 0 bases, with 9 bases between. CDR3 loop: CASSQALLAKNIQYF. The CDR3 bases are TGCGCCAGCAGCCAGGCCCTCTTAGCCAAAAACATTCAGTACTTC.

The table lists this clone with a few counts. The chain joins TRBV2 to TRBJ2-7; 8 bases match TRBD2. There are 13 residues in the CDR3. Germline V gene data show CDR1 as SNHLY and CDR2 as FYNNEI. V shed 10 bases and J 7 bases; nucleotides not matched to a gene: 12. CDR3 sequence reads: CATRSSGIGEQYF. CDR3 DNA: TGTGCCACCCGTAGTAGCGGGATCGGAGAGCAGTACTTC.

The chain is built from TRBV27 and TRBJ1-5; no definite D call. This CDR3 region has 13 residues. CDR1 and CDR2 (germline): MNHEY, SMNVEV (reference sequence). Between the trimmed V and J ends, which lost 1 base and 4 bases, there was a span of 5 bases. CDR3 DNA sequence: TGTGCCAGCAGTTTATTCGCGAATCAGCCCCAGCATTTT. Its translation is CASSLFANQPQHF.

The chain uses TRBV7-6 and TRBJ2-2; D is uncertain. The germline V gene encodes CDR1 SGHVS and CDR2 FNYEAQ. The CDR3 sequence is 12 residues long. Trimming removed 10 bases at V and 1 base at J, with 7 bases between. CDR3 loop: CANQLNTGELFF. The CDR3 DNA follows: TGTGCCAACCAGTTGAACACCGGGGAGCTGTTTTTT.

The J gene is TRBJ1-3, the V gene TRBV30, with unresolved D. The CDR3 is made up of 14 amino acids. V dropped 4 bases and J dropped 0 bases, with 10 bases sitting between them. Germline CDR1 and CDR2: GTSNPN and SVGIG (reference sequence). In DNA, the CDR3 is TGTGCCTGGACGGGCGGAAACTCTGGAAACACCATATATTTT. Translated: CAWTGGNSGNTIYF.

In DNA, the CDR3 is TGTGCCAGCAGGGACACTGGACTAGCGGGAGAGACCCAGTACTTC. Translating gives CASRDTGLAGETQYF. V is TRBV7-9 and J is TRBJ2-5; 11 bases agree with TRBD2. Trimming at V came to 6 bases and at J to 4 bases, leaving 7 bases not matched to a gene. Germline CDR1 and CDR2: SEHNR and FQNEAQ (reference sequence). The CDR3 sequence is 15 residues long.

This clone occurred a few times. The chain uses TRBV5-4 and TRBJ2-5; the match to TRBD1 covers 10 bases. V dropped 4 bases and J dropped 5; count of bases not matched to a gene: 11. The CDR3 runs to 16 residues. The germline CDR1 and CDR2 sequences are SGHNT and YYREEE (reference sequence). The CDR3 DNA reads TGTGCCAGCAGCAAAATGGGGGGACAGGGGAAGGAGACCCAGTACTTC. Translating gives CASSKMGGQGKETQYF.

CDR3 loop: CASSPKGVLGGNEQFF. CDR3 DNA: TGTGCCAGCAGTCCAAAGGGGGTGCTCGGGGGGAATGAGCAGTTCTTC. The chain joins TRBV27 to TRBJ2-1; D perhaps matches TRBD2 (7 bases). The ends were cut back, 5 bases at V and 7 bases at J, with 21 bases in the middle. CDR3 length: 16 residues. CDR1 MNHEY and CDR2 SMNVEV come from the germline V gene (reference sequence).

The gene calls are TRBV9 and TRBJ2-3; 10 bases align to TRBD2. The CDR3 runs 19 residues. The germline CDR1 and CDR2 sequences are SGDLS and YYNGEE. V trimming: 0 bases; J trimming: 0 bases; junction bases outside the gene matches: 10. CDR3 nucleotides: TGTGCCAGCAGCGTAGAGGGCACTAGCGGGGAGAGCAGCACAGATACGCAGTATTTT. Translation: CASSVEGTSGESSTDTQYF.

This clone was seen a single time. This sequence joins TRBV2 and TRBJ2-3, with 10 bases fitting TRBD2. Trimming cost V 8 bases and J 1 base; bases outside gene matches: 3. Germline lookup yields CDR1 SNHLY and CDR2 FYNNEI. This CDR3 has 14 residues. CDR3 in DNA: TGTGCCAGCCATGGGACTAGCGGCACAGATACGCAGTATTTT. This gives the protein CASHGTSGTDTQYF.

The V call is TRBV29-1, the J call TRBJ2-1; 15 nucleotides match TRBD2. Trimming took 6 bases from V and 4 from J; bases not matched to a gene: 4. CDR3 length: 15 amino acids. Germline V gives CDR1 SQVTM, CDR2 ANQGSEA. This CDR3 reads CSVTGLAGGYNEQFF. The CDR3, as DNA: TGCAGCGTAACGGGACTAGCGGGAGGTTACAATGAGCAGTTCTTC.

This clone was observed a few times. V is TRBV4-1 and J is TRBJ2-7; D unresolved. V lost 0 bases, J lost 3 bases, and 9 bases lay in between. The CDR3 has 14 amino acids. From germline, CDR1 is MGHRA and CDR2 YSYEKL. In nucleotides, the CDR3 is TGCGCCAGCAGCCAAGAAGGCAGGAGCTACGAGCAGTACTTC. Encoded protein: CASSQEGRSYEQYF.

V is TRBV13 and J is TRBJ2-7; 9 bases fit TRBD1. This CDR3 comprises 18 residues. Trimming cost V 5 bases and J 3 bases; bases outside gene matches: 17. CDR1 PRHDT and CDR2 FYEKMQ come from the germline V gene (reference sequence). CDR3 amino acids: CASSQGAFPGQGDYEQYF. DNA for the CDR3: TGTGCCAGCAGCCAAGGAGCTTTTCCGGGACAGGGTGACTACGAGCAGTACTTC.

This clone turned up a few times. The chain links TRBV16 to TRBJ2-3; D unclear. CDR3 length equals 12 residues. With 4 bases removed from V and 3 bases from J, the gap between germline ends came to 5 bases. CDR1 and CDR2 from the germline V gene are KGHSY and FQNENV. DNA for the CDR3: TGTGCCAGCAGCCTCCGAACAGATACGCAGTATTTT. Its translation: CASSLRTDTQYF.

In DNA form, the CDR3 reads TGTGCCAGCAGTTTTCAGGGGACAGAAGAGACCCAGTACTTC. Protein product: CASSFQGTEETQYF. This chain uses TRBV28 with TRBJ2-5; 7 bases fit TRBD1. The trim removed 3 bases at V and 3 bases at J, leaving 4 bases unmatched. There are 14 residues in the CDR3. Germline CDR1 reads MDHEN; CDR2 reads SYDVKM.

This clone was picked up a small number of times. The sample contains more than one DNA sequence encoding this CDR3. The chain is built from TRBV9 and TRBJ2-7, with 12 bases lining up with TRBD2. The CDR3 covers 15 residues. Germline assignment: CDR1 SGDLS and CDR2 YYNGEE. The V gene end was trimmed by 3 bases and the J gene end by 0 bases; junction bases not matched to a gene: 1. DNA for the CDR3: TGTGCCAGCAGCGAGACTAGCGGGAGCTCCTACGAGCAGTACTTC. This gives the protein CASSETSGSSYEQYF.

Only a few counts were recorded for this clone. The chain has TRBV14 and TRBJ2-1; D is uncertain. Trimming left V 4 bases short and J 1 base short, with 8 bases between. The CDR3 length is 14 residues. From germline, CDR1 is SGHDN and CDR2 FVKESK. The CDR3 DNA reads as TGTGCCAGCAGCCTAACCCGGTCCTACAATGAGCAGTTCTTC. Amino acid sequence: CASSLTRSYNEQFF.